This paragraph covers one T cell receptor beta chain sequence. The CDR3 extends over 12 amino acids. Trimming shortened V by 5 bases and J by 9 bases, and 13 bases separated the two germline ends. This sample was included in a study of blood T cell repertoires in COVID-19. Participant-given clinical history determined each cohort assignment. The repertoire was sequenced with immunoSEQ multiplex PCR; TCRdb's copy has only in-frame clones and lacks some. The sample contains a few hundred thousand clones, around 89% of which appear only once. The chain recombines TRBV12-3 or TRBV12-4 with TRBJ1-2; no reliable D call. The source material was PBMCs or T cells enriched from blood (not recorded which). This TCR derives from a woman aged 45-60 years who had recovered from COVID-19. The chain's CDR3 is CASSKIQLSYTF. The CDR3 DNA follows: TGTGCCAGCAGTAAGATCCAACTCAGCTACACCTTC.